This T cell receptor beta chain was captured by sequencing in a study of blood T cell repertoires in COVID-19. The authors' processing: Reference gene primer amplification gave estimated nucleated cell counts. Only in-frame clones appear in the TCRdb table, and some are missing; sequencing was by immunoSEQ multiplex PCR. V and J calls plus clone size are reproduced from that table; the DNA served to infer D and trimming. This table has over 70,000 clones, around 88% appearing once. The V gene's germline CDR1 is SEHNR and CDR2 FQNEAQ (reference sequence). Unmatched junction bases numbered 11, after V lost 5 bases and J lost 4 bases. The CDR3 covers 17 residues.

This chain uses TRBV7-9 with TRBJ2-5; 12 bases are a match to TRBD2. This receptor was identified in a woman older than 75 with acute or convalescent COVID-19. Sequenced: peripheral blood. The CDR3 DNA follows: TGTGCCAGCAGCCCCGCTAGCGGGGGGGCCGGTGTAGAGACCCAGTACTTC. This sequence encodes CASSPASGGAGVETQYF.